Presented here are 30 T cell receptor beta chains from one specimen sequenced in a study of T cell responses to AZD1222 COVID-19 vaccine (dated by TCRdb to the early 2020s). According to the study, the label for this sample's time point signals: baseline before first vaccination. The library was built by means of the immunoSEQ multiplex PCR assay. This is the immuneACCESS table as TCRdb keeps it, with only in-frame sequences that have V and J called. A part of the clones is gone; compared with another copy, unresolved V genes explain less than half, and the rest is unexplained. This sample comprises fewer than 120,000 clones, over 75% of them detected only once. The ten largest account for less than 5% of the sample. Source: peripheral blood, taken on day 0 of AZD1222 vaccination. The source of these receptors is an adult in good health.

V gene TRBV5-1 combines with J gene TRBJ1-2; no reliable D call. Trimming took off 2 bases at V and 4 bases at J, with 15 bases between the two ends. This CDR3 has 15 amino acids. The V gene's germline CDR1 is SGHRS and CDR2 YFSETQ. The CDR3: CASSLSEGIVYGYTF. The CDR3, as DNA: TGCGCCAGCAGCTTAAGCGAGGGCATTGTCTATGGCTACACCTTC.

The rearrangement links TRBV18 to TRBJ1-1, with 11 bases fitting TRBD1. V was pared by 1 base and J by 6 bases, with 4 bases of the junction left unmatched. The length of the CDR3 is 15 residues. CDR1 and CDR2 (germline): KGHSH, LQKENI. CDR3 in DNA: TGTGCCAGCTCACCACGGACAGGGGGCAGGTCTGAAGCTTTCTTT. This encodes CASSPRTGGRSEAFF.

Only a few counts were recorded for this clone. The chain carries TRBV7-9 and TRBJ1-6; D is ambiguous. Germline V CDR1 and CDR2: SEHNR, FQNEAQ (reference sequence). V lost 0 bases, J lost 6 bases, and 9 bases lay in between. The CDR3 is 15 amino acids. CDR3 region: CASSLADGVNSPLHF. CDR3 coding DNA: TGTGCCAGCAGCTTAGCTGACGGAGTTAATTCACCCCTCCACTTT.

This clone has a single count. The CDR3 region is CATSRDRSYLGEKLFF. CDR3 bases: TGTGCCACCAGCAGAGATCGGTCCTACTTGGGAGAAAAACTGTTTTTT. The V call is TRBV15, the J call TRBJ1-4, with D uncertain. The CDR3 has 16 amino acids. The V gene's germline CDR1 is LNHNV and CDR2 YYDKDF (reference sequence). Trimming took 0 bases from V and 8 from J, leaving 16 bases between them.

This clone was counted once. The rearrangement links TRBV18 to TRBJ2-5; D is undetermined. Trimming took 2 bases from V and 3 from J, leaving 7 bases between them. The length of the CDR3 is 13 residues. The germline gives CDR1 KGHSH, CDR2 LQKENI. CDR3 coding DNA: TGTGCCAGCTCACCATACAGAGAAGAGACCCAGTACTTC. This translates into CASSPYREETQYF.

The V gene is TRBV30, the J gene TRBJ1-2; D not resolved. The germline CDR1 and CDR2 sequences are GTSNPN and SVGIG (reference sequence). V was pared by 0 bases and J by 2 bases, with 4 bases between. The CDR3 length is 12 residues. As DNA, the CDR3 is TGTGCCTGGAGTGTACAGAACTATGGCTACACCTTC. Amino acids: CAWSVQNYGYTF.

V gene TRBV6-5 combines with J gene TRBJ1-5, with a weak D call TRBD1 (6 bases). Germline-derived CDR1 and CDR2 are MNHEY and SVGAGI. This CDR3 comprises 15 residues. V lost 4 bases and J 5 bases, leaving 15 bases between the germline ends. DNA for the CDR3: TGTGCCAGCAGTTGGCAGGGACACCCGGATCAGCCCCAGCATTTT. It translates to CASSWQGHPDQPQHF.

This chain connects TRBV6-1 to TRBJ2-3; TRBD1 agrees at 9 bases. The junction had 3 bases not matched to a gene; V was cut back by 2 bases and J by 0 bases. CDR3 size: 16 residues. CDR1 MNHNS and CDR2 SASEGT come from the germline V gene. The CDR3 DNA reads TGTGCCAGCAGTGAACTTGGGACAGGGAGCACAGATACGCAGTATTTT. Its translation: CASSELGTGSTDTQYF.

The chain has TRBV6-5 and TRBJ1-2; no definite D call. V lost 6 bases to trimming and J lost 1 base, with 12 bases between them. The length of the CDR3 is 14 residues. The V gene's germline CDR1 is MNHEY and CDR2 SVGAGI. The CDR3 reads CASRVNRLNYGYTF. As DNA, the CDR3 is TGTGCCAGCAGAGTAAACAGACTTAACTATGGCTACACCTTC.

The V call is TRBV7-2, the J call TRBJ1-1; 7 bases are shared with TRBD1. The CDR3 loop spans 16 amino acids. Germline CDR1 SGHTA, CDR2 FQGNSA. The V and J ends lost 5 bases and 4 bases, in that order; junction bases with no gene match: 13. The CDR3 DNA follows: TGTGCCAGCAGCCCCATGGGGCAGGGGGGGATCACTGAAGCTTTCTTT. Its translation: CASSPMGQGGITEAFF. Variable domain in full (rest from reference TRBV7-2 and TRBJ1-1): GAGVSQSPSNKVTEKGKDVELRCDPISGHTALYWYRQSLGQGLEFLIYFQGNSAPDKSGLPSDRFSAERTGGSVSTLTIQRTQQEDSAVYLCASSPMGQGGITEAFFGQGTRLTVV.

This chain connects TRBV27 to TRBJ2-7, with 9 bases fitting TRBD1. With 2 bases clipped from V and 5 bases from J, the junction kept 10 bases outside the gene matches. Germline V gene data show CDR1 as MNHEY and CDR2 as SMNVEV (reference sequence). This CDR3 has 16 amino acids. CDR3 residues: CASSLTQGATLDEQYF. CDR3 nucleotides: TGTGCCAGCAGTTTAACACAGGGGGCTACACTTGACGAGCAGTACTTC.

The chain joins TRBV2 to TRBJ1-4, with D perhaps TRBD1 (6 bases). With 2 bases removed from V and 4 bases from J, the gap between germline ends came to 11 bases. Germline V gene lookup returns CDR1 SNHLY and CDR2 FYNNEI. The CDR3 is 15 amino acids. The CDR3 bases are TGTGCCAGCAGTGAATGGGGGACATATAATGAAAAACTGTTTTTT. This gives the protein CASSEWGTYNEKLFF.

CDR3 DNA sequence: TGTGCCAGCAGCTTAGGGTCGGGGGACACCATATATTTT. This codes for CASSLGSGDTIYF. The chain combines TRBV7-2 with TRBJ1-3, with D tentatively TRBD1 (5 bases). The V gene's germline CDR1 is SGHTA and CDR2 FQGNSA. The CDR3 length is 13 residues. Deletions cut 1 base from V and 8 bases from J, with 9 bases between. The whole variable domain, remainder taken from reference TRBV7-2 and TRBJ1-3, is GAGVSQSPSNKVTEKGKDVELRCDPISGHTALYWYRQSLGQGLEFLIYFQGNSAPDKSGLPSDRFSAERTGGSVSTLTIQRTQQEDSAVYLCASSLGSGDTIYFGEGSWLTVV.

CDR3: CASSGQGATEAFF. The DNA for the CDR3 is TGTGCCAGCAGCGGACAGGGGGCCACTGAAGCTTTCTTT. The J gene is TRBJ1-1, the V gene TRBV12-3 or TRBV12-4; 11 bases align to TRBD1. V shed 6 bases and J 4 bases; nucleotides not matched to a gene: 1. The CDR3 sequence is 13 residues long.

V gene TRBV11-2 combines with J gene TRBJ1-1; TRBD1 aligns across 9 bases. The trim removed 4 bases at V and 7 bases at J, leaving 7 bases unmatched. The V gene's germline CDR1 is SGHAT and CDR2 FQNNGV. This CDR3 has 14 amino acids. The CDR3 coding sequence is TGTGCCAGCAGCTACCCACAGGGGGCAGATGAAGCTTTCTTT. Its protein is CASSYPQGADEAFF.

The rearrangement joins TRBV7-2 to TRBJ1-1; no reliable D call. Germline V lookup: CDR1 SGHTA, CDR2 FQGNSA. The CDR3 loop spans 14 amino acids. Trimming stripped 7 bases from V and 0 bases from J, with 12 bases between. The CDR3 nucleotides read TGTGCCAGCAACACCCACTGGATGAACACTGAAGCTTTCTTT. This codes for CASNTHWMNTEAFF.

The rearrangement joins TRBV5-1 to TRBJ1-1; D gene uncertain. CDR1 and CDR2 (germline): SGHRS, YFSETQ. With 0 bases removed from V and 1 base from J, the gap between germline ends came to 4 bases. The CDR3 is 13 residues long. This CDR3 is CASSLAWNTEAFF. CDR3 DNA: TGCGCCAGCAGCTTGGCATGGAACACTGAAGCTTTCTTT.

This clone has a count of ten or more. This rearrangement joins TRBV27 to TRBJ1-2; tentative D call: TRBD1 (6 bases). The CDR3 runs 14 residues. V lost 4 bases, J lost 4 bases, and 13 bases lay in between. Germline CDR1 reads MNHEY; CDR2 reads SMNVEV (reference sequence). The CDR3 DNA sequence: TGTGCCAGCAGTTCAGCCCCGGACAGCTATGGCTACACCTTC. Its translation is CASSSAPDSYGYTF.

The chain employs TRBV28 and TRBJ1-5, with TRBD1 matching over 7 bases. Unmatched junction bases numbered 3, after V lost 7 bases and J lost 6 bases. CDR1 and CDR2 from the germline V gene are MDHEN and SYDVKM. CDR3 length: 12 residues. CDR3 residues: CASNTGVQPQHF. CDR3 bases: TGTGCCAGCAATACAGGGGTTCAGCCCCAGCATTTT.

The chain couples TRBV18 to TRBJ2-1, with D maybe TRBD1 (6 bases). Germline V CDR1 and CDR2: KGHSH, LQKENI. V gave up 2 bases and J gave up 7 bases, with 9 bases separating them. The CDR3 sequence is 13 residues long. As DNA, the CDR3 is TGTGCCAGCTCACCAAGGACAGTAAATGAGCAGTTCTTC. The encoded protein is CASSPRTVNEQFF.

This chain joins TRBV28 and TRBJ2-7, with D possibly matching TRBD1 (6 bases). The length of the CDR3 is 13 residues. Germline values: CDR1 MDHEN, CDR2 SYDVKM. V was cut by 5 bases and J by 1 base, with 9 bases left in between. In DNA, the CDR3 is TGTGCCAGCAGTCCCGGACAGTCCTACGAGCAGTACTTC. Its protein product is CASSPGQSYEQYF.

J is TRBJ1-1 and V is TRBV15; D perhaps matches TRBD1 (6 bases). V was trimmed by 0 bases and J by 8 bases, leaving 13 bases between them. CDR1 is LNHNV and CDR2 is YYDKDF in the germline V gene (reference sequence). The CDR3 has 14 residues. Here the CDR3 reads CATSRDPDSPEAFF. As DNA, the CDR3 is TGTGCCACCAGCAGAGATCCGGACAGCCCCGAAGCTTTCTTT.

This clone was found a few times. Distinct nucleotide sequences in the sample also encode this CDR3. V and J are TRBV18 and TRBJ2-5; D remains ambiguous. This CDR3 region has 13 residues. Germline V gene lookup returns CDR1 KGHSH and CDR2 LQKENI. Deletions cut 3 bases from V and 1 base from J, with 6 bases between. CDR3 nucleotides: TGTGCCAGCTCACCGGGCCTCCAAGAGACCCAGTACTTC. It codes for CASSPGLQETQYF.

The rearrangement links TRBV2 to TRBJ1-2; no firm D call. This CDR3 has 11 residues. The V gene's germline CDR1 is SNHLY and CDR2 FYNNEI. V shed 10 bases and J shed 1 base, with 7 bases lying between them. CDR3 amino acids: CATGGNYGYTF. The CDR3 DNA is TGTGCCACCGGAGGTAACTATGGCTACACCTTC.

This chain connects TRBV19 to TRBJ1-6; D perhaps matches TRBD1 (5 bases). In germline, CDR1 is LNHDA, CDR2 SQIVND (reference sequence). CDR3 length: 16 amino acids. V was trimmed by 4 bases and J by 7 bases, leaving 17 bases between them. The CDR3 protein is CASSTQTTALNSPLHF. For the CDR3, the DNA is TGTGCCAGTAGTACACAAACGACAGCTCTAAATTCACCCCTCCACTTT.

In this sample, this clone turned up a few times. The chain recombines TRBV28 with TRBJ1-2, with a weak D call TRBD1 (5 bases). The germline V gene has CDR1 MDHEN and CDR2 SYDVKM. V lost 5 bases and J lost 2, with 15 bases in between. This CDR3 has 15 residues. The DNA of the CDR3 is TGTGCCAGCAGTGGGGGAGGGGACTTGAACTATGGCTACACCTTC. Amino acid sequence: CASSGGGDLNYGYTF.

This clone was observed once. The V call is TRBV3-1 (or the pseudogene TRBV3-2), the J call TRBJ2-7; D remains ambiguous. CDR1 is LGHDT, CDR2 YNNKEL, per germline (reference sequence). Between the trimmed V and J ends, which lost 0 bases and 3 bases, there was a span of 6 bases. The CDR3 sequence is 13 residues long. CDR3 residues: CASSQDISYEQYF. DNA of the CDR3: TGTGCCAGCAGCCAAGATATCAGCTACGAGCAGTACTTC.

This sequence joins TRBV15 and TRBJ1-5; TRBD1 matches at 7 bases. Trimming took 1 base from V and 6 from J; bases not matched to a gene: 6. The germline V gene has CDR1 LNHNV and CDR2 YYDKDF (reference sequence). This CDR3 has 15 residues. The CDR3 coding sequence is TGTGCCACCAGCAGAGGACAGGGTCAGGTTCAGCCCCAGCATTTT. Its translation is CATSRGQGQVQPQHF.

V is TRBV14 and J is TRBJ1-5, with D tentatively TRBD1 (6 bases). Trimming took off 7 bases at V and 0 bases at J, with 28 bases between the two ends. CDR3 length: 20 amino acids. Germline CDR1 reads SGHDN; CDR2 reads FVKESK. This CDR3 is CASTRRGSVPVSYSNQPQHF. The CDR3 nucleotides are TGTGCCAGCACGAGGAGGGGGTCCGTGCCAGTTTCGTATAGCAATCAGCCCCAGCATTTT.

J is TRBJ2-3 and V is TRBV5-1; TRBD2 aligns across 12 bases. The CDR3 runs to 17 residues. Germline CDR1 SGHRS, CDR2 YFSETQ. The J segment lost 1 base and the V segment lost 4 bases, leaving 7 bases of the junction unmatched. The CDR3 is CASSRLAGVYGTDTQYF. The DNA for the CDR3 is TGCGCCAGCAGCCGACTAGCGGGAGTATATGGCACAGATACGCAGTATTTT.